Included here is one T cell receptor beta chain sequence, with context. Its cognate antigen has yet to be identified. Base qualities are not recorded, but no much larger clone differs from it by a single base. This record comes from a study of CD8 T cells in ankylosing spondylitis (TCRdb year 2017). Broadly, across the study: The study set out to find disease-linked TCR variants by profiling T cell receptor beta repertoires in ankylosing spondylitis patients and healthy donors. The full study cohort comprised roughly 24 ankylosing spondylitis patients and 85 to 120 healthy donors. Peripheral blood was sampled, and synovial fluid was also collected from ankylosing spondylitis patients. Findings and caveats that apply to the study as a whole: Some motif variants had previously been reported in the synovial fluid and blood of reactive arthritis patients, which suggests shared mechanisms of disease initiation. A TCR beta motif made up of several highly homologous amino acid variants appeared to be characteristic of blood from ankylosing spondylitis patients. Significant enrichment of the disease-linked clones was reported in matched synovial fluid samples from ankylosing spondylitis patients. The disease-linked clones had a CD8+ phenotype and were found at relatively low frequencies in peripheral blood.

The instrument given in TCRdb is Illumina HiSeq 2500. Quantitative 5'-RACE with molecular barcodes was used to prepare TCR beta libraries. Per the authors' processing: A new computational method based on a probabilistic model of VDJ rearrangement was used to identify disease-linked TCR variants. TCRdb reworked the public reads: Q25 trimming with fastp, MiXCR clone assembly, productive beta chains retained. Rows matching on CDR3 protein sequence are summarized as one entry with the most common DNA and genes. The V and J calls were not made by the authors but by TCRdb's processing. This sample comprises over 200,000 distinct CDR3 sequences, under 12% of them detected only once. The top ten clones comprise 20% to 25% of the sample. Its CDR3 holds 16 amino acids, cysteine through phenylalanine. Only the CDR3 portion is preserved as DNA: 48 bases, with reading frame beginning at the first base. Looking up the germline V gene (reference sequence) yields CDR1 LGHDT and CDR2 YNNKEL. V loses 0 bases, J loses 7 bases, and the germline ends lie 15 bases apart.

This clonotype was sampled from a male donor with ankylosing spondylitis or in good health (not recorded which). The chain uses TRBV3-1 and TRBJ1-4; TRBD1 is perhaps the D gene, given 5 matching bases. The sample taken for sequencing was blood, either unsorted or a sorted T cell fraction (not recorded which). The CDR3 here reads CASSQDPPGRGEKLFF. In nucleotides, the sequence is TGTGCCAGCAGCCAAGATCCACCGGGGAGGGGTGAAAAACTGTTTTTT.